The rows below give T cell receptor beta chains drawn from one sample of a study of control samples from healthy donors and cancer patients. TCRdb keeps only in-frame clones here, not all; method: immunoSEQ multiplex PCR. The table shows about 120,000 clones, with 92% occurring only once. The sample taken for sequencing was blood. These receptors originate from a woman in her 50s in good health. CDR3s include the opening cysteine and the closing phenylalanine or tryptophan. D genes are given only for firm matches. Clone size appears in some rows only: once, few, many, or a class for an expanded clone.

j_call clone_size d_call v_call cdr3_aa cdr3_nt
TRBJ2-7 once TRBD1 TRBV10-2 CASNGMGQGVYEQYF TGCGCCAGCAACGGGATGGGACAGGGGGTCTACGAGCAGTACTTC
TRBJ2-1 - - TRBV6-5 CASRMTVLNEQFF TGTGCCAGCAGGATGACAGTCCTCAATGAGCAGTTCTTC
TRBJ1-4 - TRBD1 TRBV11-2 CASSLGGTGGRKLFF TGTGCCAGCAGCTTAGGAGGGACAGGGGGCAGAAAACTGTTTTTT
TRBJ2-3 - - TRBV5-1 CASSLRGMGTDTQYF TGCGCCAGCAGCTTGCGGGGGATGGGGACAGATACGCAGTATTTT
TRBJ2-5 - - TRBV24-1 CATSDSQGFQETQYF TGTGCCACCAGTGATTCCCAGGGTTTCCAAGAGACCCAGTACTTC
TRBJ2-2 - TRBD2 TRBV19 CASSLLAGVTGELFF TGTGCCAGTAGTTTGCTAGCGGGAGTTACCGGGGAGCTGTTTTTT
TRBJ1-1 - - TRBV7-9 CASSARQARLTEAFF TGTGCCAGCAGCGCGAGACAGGCGCGTTTGACTGAAGCTTTCTTT
TRBJ1-1 - - TRBV15 CATSREGSGITEAFF TGTGCCACCAGCAGAGAAGGTTCCGGGATCACTGAAGCTTTCTTT
TRBJ1-1 - - TRBV19 CASSIGPMNTEAFF TGTGCCAGTAGTATAGGCCCCATGAACACTGAAGCTTTCTTT
TRBJ1-1 - - TRBV2 CASTREVAVTEAFF TGTGCCAGCACCCGGGAGGTAGCAGTCACTGAAGCTTTCTTT
TRBJ2-1 - - TRBV7-8 CASTRGMDRFF TGTGCCAGCACCAGGGGCATGGATCGGTTCTTC
TRBJ1-2 - TRBD1 TRBV5-1 CASSGLPGTGLEGYTF TGCGCCAGCAGCGGTCTCCCCGGGACAGGGTTGGAGGGCTACACCTTC
TRBJ1-5 - - TRBV7-2 CASSIGTPNQPQHF TGTGCCAGCAGCATCGGGACACCTAATCAGCCCCAGCATTTT
TRBJ2-2 - - TRBV5-4 CASSLGGKTGELFF TGTGCCAGCAGCTTAGGGGGGAAGACCGGGGAGCTGTTTTTT
TRBJ2-2 - TRBD1 TRBV5-1 CASTGDRVGTGELFF TGCGCCAGCACGGGGGACAGGGTAGGCACCGGGGAGCTGTTTTTT
TRBJ2-7 - - TRBV10-3 CASQRTVPPGYEQYF TGTGCCAGCCAAAGGACAGTCCCACCGGGGTACGAGCAGTACTTC
TRBJ1-5 - - TRBV28 CASSSPSGGQQPQHF TGTGCCAGCAGTTCGCCGTCGGGGGGCCAACAGCCCCAGCATTTT
TRBJ1-1 - - TRBV11-3 CASSSLAGYTEAFF TGTGCCAGCAGCTCACTCGCCGGTTACACTGAAGCTTTCTTT
TRBJ1-5 - - TRBV4-2 CASSQEFTEINQPQHF TGTGCCAGCAGCCAAGAGTTCACAGAAATCAATCAGCCCCAGCATTTT
TRBJ2-7 - TRBD1 TRBV6-5 CASSGQGATQYF TGTGCCAGCAGCGGGCAGGGGGCGACGCAGTACTTC
TRBJ2-5 - TRBD2 TRBV20-1 CSASRGGLETQYF TGCAGTGCTAGTCGGGGGGGGCTAGAGACCCAGTACTTC
TRBJ1-2 - - TRBV6-5 CASRGPGSGYTF TGTGCCAGCAGAGGACCAGGCTCGGGCTACACCTTC
TRBJ2-3 once - TRBV29-1 CSAYTMSTDTQYF TGCAGCGCCTACACTATGAGCACAGATACGCAGTATTTT
TRBJ2-1 - TRBD1 TRBV5-1 CASTDRGRALSYNEQFF TGCGCCAGCACGGACAGGGGGCGGGCCCTCTCCTACAATGAGCAGTTCTTC
TRBJ2-1 - - TRBV2 CASSLQALGSYNEQFF TGTGCCAGCAGTTTACAGGCCCTGGGGTCCTACAATGAGCAGTTCTTC
TRBJ2-2 - TRBD2 TRBV3-1/TRBV3-2 CASSQGRTRNGELFF TGTGCCAGCAGCCAAGGCAGGACTAGAAACGGGGAGCTGTTTTTT
TRBJ1-5 - - TRBV28 CASSLYGGGGNQPQHF TGTGCCAGCAGTTTGTATGGGGGCGGGGGCAATCAGCCCCAGCATTTT
TRBJ1-2 few TRBD1 TRBV5-1 CASRATGGKGDGYTF TGCGCCAGCAGAGCAACAGGGGGAAAAGGCGATGGCTACACCTTC
TRBJ2-7 - - TRBV11-2 CASSFSGQVGSYEQYF TGTGCCAGCAGCTTTTCAGGACAAGTGGGCTCCTACGAGCAGTACTTC
TRBJ2-7 - TRBD1 TRBV7-2 CASSSQLGQATYEQYF TGTGCCAGCAGCTCCCAACTTGGACAGGCCACCTACGAGCAGTACTTC
TRBJ1-4 - - TRBV3-1/TRBV3-2 CASSRQGIEKLFF TGTGCCAGCAGCCGTCAGGGGATTGAAAAACTGTTTTTT
TRBJ1-2 - - TRBV6-5 CASSYDWGGDGYTF TGTGCCAGCAGTTACGACTGGGGTGGGGATGGCTACACCTTC
TRBJ1-1 - - TRBV19 CAATTVMNTEAFF TGTGCCGCGACGACAGTGATGAACACTGAAGCTTTCTTT
TRBJ2-2 - - TRBV19 CASRLWRGGELFF TGTGCCAGTAGGTTGTGGCGTGGCGGGGAGCTGTTTTTT
TRBJ2-7 - TRBD1 TRBV7-8 CASSLTGVREQYF TGTGCCAGCAGCTTAACAGGGGTACGCGAGCAGTACTTC
TRBJ2-7 - - TRBV6-5 CASSTTTFSYEQYF TGTGCCAGCAGTACGACGACATTTTCCTACGAGCAGTACTTC
TRBJ2-1 once TRBD1 TRBV28 CASRSGQAPFF TGTGCCAGCAGATCGGGACAGGCTCCGTTCTTC
TRBJ1-1 - - TRBV5-6 CASSLAPVRSTEAFF TGTGCCAGCAGCTTGGCACCCGTGAGGAGCACTGAAGCTTTCTTT
TRBJ1-1 - - TRBV18 CASSPGTGGTEAFF TGTGCCAGCTCCCCCGGGACGGGTGGAACTGAAGCTTTCTTT
TRBJ1-2 - - TRBV6-5 CASSPRGRNYGYTF TGTGCCAGCAGTCCTAGGGGCCGGAACTATGGCTACACCTTC
TRBJ2-7 - - TRBV5-1 CASSPDSASSYEQYF TGCGCCAGCAGTCCTGACAGCGCCAGCTCCTACGAGCAGTACTTC
TRBJ2-2 - - TRBV5-4 CASSLFQGTPGELFF TGTGCCAGCAGCTTGTTCCAGGGTACCCCCGGGGAGCTGTTTTTT
TRBJ1-1 - - TRBV6-5 CATPGQMNTEAFF TGTGCCACACCAGGGCAGATGAACACTGAAGCTTTCTTT
TRBJ2-3 few TRBD1 TRBV10-2 CASGNRGSGTDTQYF TGCGCCAGCGGCAACAGGGGGTCGGGCACAGATACGCAGTATTTT
TRBJ2-5 - TRBD2 TRBV12-3/TRBV12-4 CASSRGGRETQYF TGTGCCAGCAGTCGGGGGGGGAGGGAGACCCAGTACTTC
TRBJ2-3 - - TRBV10-3 CAISGGGHTDTQYF TGTGCCATCAGTGGCGGTGGGCACACAGATACGCAGTATTTT